One sample yielded the 10 T cell receptor beta chains listed below, sequenced in a study of metastatic and nonmetastatic thyroid tumors. Each patient went into thyroid surgery without having received any treatment. TCRdb reassembled clones from the PCR reads with MiXCR. The sample lists tens of thousands of clones, 15% to 20% seen once, with around 9% in the top ten. Sequencing was carried out using blood. These receptors originate from a male donor with papillary thyroid cancer or a benign thyroid nodule (not recorded which). Some clones in this sample may be carry-over from other donors' samples.

To note about this clone: Compared with germline, one end of the junction differs, possibly owing to a read error. The chain couples TRBV7-8 to TRBJ2-3, with TRBD2 identical over 14 bases. The CDR3 runs 17 residues. Germline V CDR1 and CDR2: SGHVS, FQNEAQ. CDR3 nucleotides: TGTGCCAGCAGCTGGACTAGCGGGAGGTATTTCACATATACGCAGTATTTT. It encodes CASSWTSGRYFTYTQYF.

There are many counts of this clone. The rearrangement links TRBV5-6 to TRBJ1-3; TRBD1 is a possible D gene (5 bases). Germline CDR1 SGHDT, CDR2 YYEEEE. V lost 5 bases to trimming and J lost 7 bases, with 22 bases between them. This CDR3 has 16 residues. CDR3 coding DNA: TGTGCCAGCAGTAACCCCATTTCCGGACAAGGGAACACCATATATTTT. Translated: CASSNPISGQGNTIYF.

Turning to this clone: It may be a read error: a sequence one base away is much more abundant. This chain connects TRBV12-3 or TRBV12-4 to TRBJ1-3; D gene unclear. The CDR3 totals 16 residues. Trimming removed 6 bases from V and 4 bases from J, with 19 bases in between. CDR3 protein: CASRPTPVQRGNTIYF. The CDR3 DNA reads TGTGCCAGCAGACCTACACCGGTACAACGGGGAAACACCATATATTTT.

This clone appeared many times. V gene TRBV3-1 combines with J gene TRBJ2-1, with a possible D match to TRBD2 (6 bases). Germline CDR1 LGHDT, CDR2 YNNKEL (reference sequence). V was pared by 0 bases and J by 9 bases, with 12 bases between. CDR3 length: 14 amino acids. The CDR3 DNA follows: TGTGCCAGCAGCCAAGAGGGGTGGGGGGTTGAGCAGTTCTTC. This codes for CASSQEGWGVEQFF.

This clone has a count of ten or more. This rearrangement joins TRBV7-2 to TRBJ2-5; D remains unclear. The germline CDR1 and CDR2 sequences are SGHTA and FQGNSA. The CDR3 length is 13 residues. Trimming took 4 bases from V and 4 from J, leaving 10 bases between them. The CDR3 nucleotides read TGTGCCAGCAGCTCCACCCCCCCAGAGACCCAGTACTTC. Encoded protein: CASSSTPPETQYF.

V is TRBV6-1 and J is TRBJ2-7; D not certain. This CDR3 spans 15 amino acids. Trimming stripped 2 bases from V and 2 bases from J, with 13 bases between. The germline gives CDR1 MNHNS, CDR2 SASEGT. CDR3 amino acids: CASSELHGWPYEQYF. The CDR3 bases are TGTGCCAGCAGTGAACTACATGGGTGGCCCTACGAGCAGTACTTC.

Turning to this clone: Possible read error: a much larger clone is one base away. The chain is built from TRBV7-9 and TRBJ2-3; 7 bases are shared with TRBD2. After removal of 1 base from V and 5 bases from J, the junction contained 6 bases not matched to a gene. There are 15 residues in the CDR3. CDR1 SEHNR and CDR2 FQNEAQ come from the germline V gene (reference sequence). The CDR3 coding sequence is TGTGCCAGCAGCTTAGGTCCTAGCGGAGAAGATACGCAGTATTTT. Translated: CASSLGPSGEDTQYF.

This clone was seen ten or more times. This chain joins TRBV20-1 and TRBJ1-2, with D hard to call. Looked up from germline, CDR1 is DFQATT and CDR2 is SNEGSKA (reference sequence). Trimming removed 0 bases from V and 4 bases from J, with 9 bases in between. CDR3 length: 13 residues. The CDR3 coding sequence is TGCAGTGCTAGAGATCTTACCCTCTATGGCTACACCTTC. Amino acid sequence: CSARDLTLYGYTF.

Only a few counts were recorded for this clone. A much larger clone differs by one base, so this may be a read error. The rearrangement uses TRBV20-1 and TRBJ2-7; no clear D gene. Trimming stripped 6 bases from V and 3 bases from J, with 15 bases between. Looked up from germline, CDR1 is DFQATT and CDR2 is SNEGSKA (reference sequence). This CDR3 is built from 13 residues. CDR3 loop: CSASLGADYEQYF. CDR3 DNA sequence: TGCAGTGCCAGCCTCGGCGCGGACTACGAGCAGTACTTC.

This rearrangement joins TRBV6-2 or TRBV6-3 to TRBJ1-5, with 7 bases fitting TRBD1. Germline values: CDR1 MNHEY, CDR2 SVGEGT. CDR3 length: 15 amino acids. With V trimmed by 4 bases and J by 2 bases, 5 bases remained unmatched. This chain's CDR3 is CASSLSQGGNQPQHF. In nucleotides, the CDR3 is TGTGCCAGCAGTTTGAGTCAGGGGGGCAATCAGCCCCAGCATTTT.